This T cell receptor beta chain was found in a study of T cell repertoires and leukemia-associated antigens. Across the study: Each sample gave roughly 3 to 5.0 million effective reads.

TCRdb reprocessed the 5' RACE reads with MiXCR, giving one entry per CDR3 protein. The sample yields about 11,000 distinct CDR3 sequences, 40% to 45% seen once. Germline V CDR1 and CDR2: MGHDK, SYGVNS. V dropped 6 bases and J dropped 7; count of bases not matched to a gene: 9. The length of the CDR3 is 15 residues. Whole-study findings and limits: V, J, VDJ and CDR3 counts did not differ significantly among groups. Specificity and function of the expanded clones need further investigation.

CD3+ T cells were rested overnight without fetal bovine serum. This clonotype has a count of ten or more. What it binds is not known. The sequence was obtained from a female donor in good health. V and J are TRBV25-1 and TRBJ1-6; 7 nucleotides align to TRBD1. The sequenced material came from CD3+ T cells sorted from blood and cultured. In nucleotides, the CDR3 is TGTGCCAGCAGCTTCCGGGGCAGGGGGAATTCACCCCTCCACTTT. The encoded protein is CASSFRGRGNSPLHF.